These 14 T cell receptor beta chains originate from one sample sequenced in a study of identical twins. TCRdb re-derived calls from the 5' RACE reads in MiXCR, one entry per CDR3 protein. The sample has 550,000 to 800,000 distinct CDR3 sequences, roughly 7.2% seen once. These data were also reused for a study on yellow fever vaccine responses in identical twins.

Input material: PBMCs. The receptors here all came from a woman aged 18-29 years in good health.

This clonotype showed up just a few times. J is TRBJ1-2 and V is TRBV5-1, with 10 bases that match TRBD1. This CDR3 is 13 amino acids long. CDR1 is SGHRS and CDR2 is YFSETQ in the germline V gene. J lost 4 bases, V lost 4 bases, and 1 base had no gene match. The CDR3 DNA sequence: TGCGCCAGCAGCGGGACAGGGGCCTATGGCTACACCTTC. Amino acid sequence: CASSGTGAYGYTF.

The rearrangement links TRBV18 to TRBJ2-7; D may correspond to TRBD1 or TRBD2 (5 bases each). The germline V gene encodes CDR1 KGHSH and CDR2 LQKENI. The ends were cut back, 1 base at V and 2 bases at J, with 24 bases in the middle. This CDR3 is built from 19 residues. The CDR3 spells CASSPQGPGQGPTTYEQYF. The CDR3 bases are TGTGCCAGCTCACCACAGGGGCCCGGGCAGGGACCGACTACCTACGAGCAGTACTTC.

This clonotype was counted between two and nine times. The chain joins TRBV28 to TRBJ2-7; 9 nucleotides line up with TRBD1. CDR3 length equals 17 residues. V trimming: 4 bases; J trimming: 0 bases; junction bases outside the gene matches: 10. CDR1 and CDR2 from the germline V gene are MDHEN and SYDVKM. DNA of the CDR3: TGTGCCAGCAGTTCAACTGGTGGGACAGGGCTCTCCTACGAGCAGTACTTC. Protein: CASSSTGGTGLSYEQYF.

The table lists this clonotype with many counts. This rearrangement joins TRBV12-3 or TRBV12-4 to TRBJ2-3; perhaps TRBD1 as D (6 bases). V lost 2 bases to trimming and J lost 2 bases, with 14 bases between them. The CDR3 is 16 amino acids. The CDR3 region has the DNA TGTGCCAGCAGTTTAAGCTTGGGGGCTACCACAGATACGCAGTATTTT. Residues: CASSLSLGATTDTQYF.

This clonotype was seen a handful of times. This chain links TRBV5-5 with TRBJ2-3; D is uncertain. CDR3 length: 13 amino acids. CDR1 is SGHKS and CDR2 is YYEKEE in the germline V gene (reference sequence). The V end lost 0 bases, the J end lost 8 bases, and 10 bases lay between the germline ends. CDR3 sequence reads: CASSLAVSGTQYF. The CDR3 DNA sequence: TGTGCCAGCAGCTTGGCGGTTAGTGGTACGCAGTATTTT.

The chain is built from TRBV4-1 and TRBJ2-6; 10 bases fit TRBD1. Germline CDR1 and CDR2: MGHRA and YSYEKL. V shed 1 base, J shed 1 base, and the junction held 4 bases outside the gene matches. This CDR3 comprises 18 residues. The CDR3 nucleotides read TGCGCCAGCAGCCAAGGAGGACAGGGGGAGTCTGGGGCCAACGTCCTGACTTTC. Its translation: CASSQGGQGESGANVLTF.

This clonotype was found a few times. The chain links TRBV10-3 to TRBJ2-6; tentatively, D is TRBD1 or TRBD2 (5 bases each). This CDR3 has 15 residues. Germline CDR1 is ENHRY and CDR2 is SYGVKD. V gave up 3 bases and J gave up 2 bases, with 8 bases separating them. CDR3 loop: CAISDLGAGANVLTF. For the CDR3, the DNA is TGTGCCATCAGTGATTTGGGGGCTGGGGCCAACGTCCTGACTTTC.

This clonotype was detected only a few times. The chain recombines TRBV2 with TRBJ1-4, with a tentative D call TRBD1 (6 bases). Germline-derived CDR1 and CDR2 are SNHLY and FYNNEI. Trimming took off 6 bases at V and 0 bases at J, with 11 bases between the two ends. The length of the CDR3 is 15 residues. CDR3 DNA: TGTGCCAGCAGCGTGGACAGTGCAACTAATGAAAAACTGTTTTTT. Its protein product is CASSVDSATNEKLFF.

This clonotype was detected a few times. V is TRBV29-1 and J is TRBJ1-1; possibly TRBD1 for D (5 bases). The ends were cut back, 3 bases at V and 5 bases at J, with 10 bases in the middle. The length of the CDR3 is 12 residues. Germline V gives CDR1 SQVTM, CDR2 ANQGSEA. This CDR3 reads CSVDSGGTEAFF. For the CDR3, the DNA is TGCAGCGTTGATAGCGGGGGGACTGAAGCTTTCTTT.

The chain employs TRBV12-5 and TRBJ2-7; D is uncertain. This CDR3 contains 12 residues. The V gene's germline CDR1 is LGHNT and CDR2 FRNRAP. The V end was cut by 2 bases, the J end by 2 bases, with 4 bases between. This CDR3 is CASGLTTYEQYF. CDR3 nucleotide sequence: TGTGCTAGTGGTTTGACCACCTACGAGCAGTACTTC.

This clonotype was seen only a few times. This chain uses TRBV5-1 with TRBJ2-3; 9 positions match TRBD2. The CDR3 spans 18 residues. CDR1 is SGHRS, CDR2 YFSETQ, per germline. V gave up 3 bases and J gave up 0 bases; unmatched junction bases: 11. CDR3 bases: TGCGCCAGCAGCTATGGGGCTAGCGGGGACTTTAGCACAGATACGCAGTATTTT. Its translation: CASSYGASGDFSTDTQYF.

This sequence joins TRBV19 and TRBJ2-1; TRBD2 matches 7 bases. Germline CDR1 reads LNHDA; CDR2 reads SQIVND (reference sequence). V shed 5 bases and J 6 bases; nucleotides not matched to a gene: 10. The CDR3 spans 15 residues. As DNA, the CDR3 is TGTGCCAGTAGTTTAGGGCTAGCGGAGGTCAATGAGCAGTTCTTC. Protein sequence: CASSLGLAEVNEQFF.

The genes are TRBV20-1 and TRBJ2-5; D is unclear. CDR1 is DFQATT, CDR2 SNEGSKA, per germline (reference sequence). Deletions cut 1 base from V and 4 bases from J, with 13 bases between. The CDR3 is 14 amino acids. The CDR3 reads CSARVASWVETQYF. The CDR3 DNA reads as TGCAGTGCTAGAGTTGCGAGCTGGGTAGAGACCCAGTACTTC.

This sequence joins TRBV20-1 and TRBJ2-3, with D tentatively TRBD1 or TRBD2 (6 bases each). Germline CDR1 DFQATT, CDR2 SNEGSKA (reference sequence). V was cut by 6 bases and J by 0 bases, with 16 bases left in between. There are 15 residues in the CDR3. The CDR3 is CSATTGAYSTDTQYF. CDR3 sequence (DNA): TGCAGTGCCACGACGGGGGCCTACAGCACAGATACGCAGTATTTT.